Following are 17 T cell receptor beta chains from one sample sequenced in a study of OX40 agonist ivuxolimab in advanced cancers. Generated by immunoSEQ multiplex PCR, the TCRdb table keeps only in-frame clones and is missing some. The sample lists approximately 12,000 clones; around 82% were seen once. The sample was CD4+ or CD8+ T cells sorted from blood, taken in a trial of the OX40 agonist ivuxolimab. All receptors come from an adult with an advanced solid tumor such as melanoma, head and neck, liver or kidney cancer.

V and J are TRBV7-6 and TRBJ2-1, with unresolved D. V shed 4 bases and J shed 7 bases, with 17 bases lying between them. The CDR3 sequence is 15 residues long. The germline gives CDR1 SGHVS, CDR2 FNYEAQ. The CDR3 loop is CASSSEAGGLNEQFF. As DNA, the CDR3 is TGTGCCAGCAGCTCAGAGGCAGGCGGCCTAAATGAGCAGTTCTTC. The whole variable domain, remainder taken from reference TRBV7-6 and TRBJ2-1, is GAGVSQSPRYKVTKRGQDVALRCDPISGHVSLYWYRQALGQGPEFLTYFNYEAQQDKSGLPNDRFSAERPEGSISTLTIQRTEQRDSAMYRCASSSEAGGLNEQFFGPGTRLTVL.

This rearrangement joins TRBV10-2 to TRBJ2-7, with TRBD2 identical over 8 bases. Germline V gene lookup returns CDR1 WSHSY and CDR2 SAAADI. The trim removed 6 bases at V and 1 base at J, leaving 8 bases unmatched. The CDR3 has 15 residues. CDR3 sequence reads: CASRESGGVSYEQYF. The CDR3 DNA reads TGCGCCAGCAGGGAGAGCGGGGGAGTATCCTACGAGCAGTACTTC.

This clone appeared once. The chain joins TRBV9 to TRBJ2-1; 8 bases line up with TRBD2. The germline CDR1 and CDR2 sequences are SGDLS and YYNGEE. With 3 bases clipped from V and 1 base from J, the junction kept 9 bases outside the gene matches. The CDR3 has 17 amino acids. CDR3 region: CASSDQFSGVSYNEQFF. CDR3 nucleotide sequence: TGTGCCAGCAGCGACCAGTTTAGCGGGGTGTCCTACAATGAGCAGTTCTTC.

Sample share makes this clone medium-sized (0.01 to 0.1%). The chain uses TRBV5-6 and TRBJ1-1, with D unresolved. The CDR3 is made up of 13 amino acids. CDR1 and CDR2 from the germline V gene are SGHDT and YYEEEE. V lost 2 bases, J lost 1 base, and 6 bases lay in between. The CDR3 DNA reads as TGTGCCAGCAGCTTCCCGACGAACACTGAAGCTTTCTTT. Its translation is CASSFPTNTEAFF.

Here the CDR3 reads CASSFPSLASYNEQFF. The CDR3 bases are TGTGCCAGCAGTTTCCCCTCGCTAGCGAGTTACAATGAGCAGTTCTTC. The rearrangement uses TRBV28 and TRBJ2-1; weak D call: TRBD2 (6 bases). The CDR3 is 16 residues long. V lost 3 bases to trimming and J lost 4 bases, with 16 bases between them. Looked up from germline, CDR1 is MDHEN and CDR2 is SYDVKM.

The CDR3 here is CASSAGQGDGSTEAFF. CDR3 nucleotide sequence: TGTGCCAGCAGTGCTGGACAGGGGGATGGGAGCACTGAAGCTTTCTTT. V is TRBV6-1 and J is TRBJ1-1; 10 bases line up with TRBD1. V lost 4 bases to trimming and J lost 4 bases; unmatched junction nucleotides: 9. The CDR3 covers 16 residues. The germline V gene encodes CDR1 MNHNS and CDR2 SASEGT.

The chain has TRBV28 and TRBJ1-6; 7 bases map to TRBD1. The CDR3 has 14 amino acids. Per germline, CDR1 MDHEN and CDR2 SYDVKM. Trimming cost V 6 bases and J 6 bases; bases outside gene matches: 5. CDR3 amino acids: CASRTGTANSPLHF. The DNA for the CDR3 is TGTGCCAGCAGGACCGGGACAGCTAATTCACCCCTCCACTTT.

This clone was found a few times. CDR3 DNA sequence: TGTGCCATCAGTGAGCTCGCCAGGATGAACACTGAAGCTTTCTTT. Translation: CAISELARMNTEAFF. This sequence joins TRBV10-3 and TRBJ1-1; D remains ambiguous. The CDR3 contains 15 residues. Trimming took 2 bases from V and 0 from J, leaving 10 bases between them. Per the germline V gene, CDR1 is ENHRY and CDR2 is SYGVKD.

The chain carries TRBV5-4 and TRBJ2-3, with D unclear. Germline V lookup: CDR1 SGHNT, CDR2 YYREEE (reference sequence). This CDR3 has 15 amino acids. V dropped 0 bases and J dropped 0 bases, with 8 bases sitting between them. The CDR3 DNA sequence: TGTGCCAGCAGCTTGGGGCAGACTAGCACAGATACGCAGTATTTT. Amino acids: CASSLGQTSTDTQYF.

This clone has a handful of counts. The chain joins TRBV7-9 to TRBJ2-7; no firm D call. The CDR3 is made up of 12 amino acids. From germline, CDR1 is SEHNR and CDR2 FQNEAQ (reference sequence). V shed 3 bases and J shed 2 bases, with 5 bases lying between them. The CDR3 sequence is CASSFSPYEQYF. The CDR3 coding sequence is TGTGCCAGCAGCTTTTCACCCTACGAGCAGTACTTC.

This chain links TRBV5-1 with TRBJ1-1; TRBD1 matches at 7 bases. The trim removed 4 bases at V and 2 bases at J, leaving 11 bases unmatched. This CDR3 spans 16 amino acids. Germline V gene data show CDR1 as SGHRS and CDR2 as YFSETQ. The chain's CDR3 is CASSPQGPVENTEAFF. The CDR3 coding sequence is TGCGCCAGCAGCCCACAGGGGCCGGTGGAAAACACTGAAGCTTTCTTT.

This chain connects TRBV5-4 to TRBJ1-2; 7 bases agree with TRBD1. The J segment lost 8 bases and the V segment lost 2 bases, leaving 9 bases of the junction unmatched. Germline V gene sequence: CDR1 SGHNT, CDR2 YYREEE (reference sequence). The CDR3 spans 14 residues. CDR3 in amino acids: CASSFYPGGEGYTF. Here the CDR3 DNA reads TGTGCCAGCAGCTTTTACCCAGGGGGAGAGGGCTACACCTTC.

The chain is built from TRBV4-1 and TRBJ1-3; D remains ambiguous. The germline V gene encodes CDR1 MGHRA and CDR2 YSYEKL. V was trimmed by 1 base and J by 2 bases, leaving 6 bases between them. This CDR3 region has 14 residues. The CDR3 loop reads CASSQATPGNTIYF. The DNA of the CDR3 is TGCGCCAGCAGCCAAGCCACTCCTGGAAACACCATATATTTT.

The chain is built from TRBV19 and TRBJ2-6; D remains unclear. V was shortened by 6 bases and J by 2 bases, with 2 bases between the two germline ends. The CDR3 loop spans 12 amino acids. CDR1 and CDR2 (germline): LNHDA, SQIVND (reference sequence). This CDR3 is CASRTGANVLTF. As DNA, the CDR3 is TGTGCCAGTAGAACTGGGGCCAACGTCCTGACTTTC.

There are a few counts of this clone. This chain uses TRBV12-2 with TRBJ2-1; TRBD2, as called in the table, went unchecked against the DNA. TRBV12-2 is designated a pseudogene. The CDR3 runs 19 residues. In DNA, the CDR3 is TGTGCAAGTCGCTGGTCCTTTCGGACTAGCGGGAACTCCTACAATGAGCAGTTCTTC. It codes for CASRWSFRTSGNSYNEQFF.

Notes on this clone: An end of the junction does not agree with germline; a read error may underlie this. The CDR3 region is CTSSYLARETQYF. In DNA form, the CDR3 reads TGTACCAGCAGTTACTTGGCCAGGGAGACCCAGTACTTC. This chain joins TRBV6-6 and TRBJ2-5, with D unclear. The CDR3 covers 13 residues. Germline loops: CDR1 MNHNY, CDR2 SVGAGI (reference sequence).

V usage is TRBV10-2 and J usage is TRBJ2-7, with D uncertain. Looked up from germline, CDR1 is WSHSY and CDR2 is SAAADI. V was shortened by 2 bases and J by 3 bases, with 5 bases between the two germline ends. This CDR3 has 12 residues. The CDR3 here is CASSEGFYEQYF. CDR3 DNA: TGCGCCAGCAGTGAGGGCTTCTACGAGCAGTACTTC.